Listed here is a single T cell receptor (beta chain). What it binds is unknown. These data originate in a study of cytomegalovirus exposure and HLA in healthy donors. Assay used: immunoSEQ multiplex PCR; TCRdb lists only in-frame clones, some missing. In the table there are about 160,000 clones, around nine tenths of which are singletons. Among the roughly 120 subjects of the validation cohort, separate from the 666-subject first cohort, were the donors. V was trimmed by 5 bases and J by 3 bases, leaving 11 bases between them. Germline values: CDR1 SEHNR, CDR2 FQNEAQ (reference sequence). The CDR3 is 13 amino acids. Study-wide findings and caveats: The study found most TCR sequences rare, yet found some public TCRs in many donors.

Sequenced sample: PBMCs. The sequence derives from a woman aged 18-29 years in good health and CMV-seropositive. This sequence joins TRBV7-9 and TRBJ2-7; D is possibly TRBD1 (6 bases). CDR3 residues: CASSRGQNYEQYF. For the CDR3, the DNA is TGTGCCAGCAGCCGAGGACAGAACTACGAGCAGTACTTC.